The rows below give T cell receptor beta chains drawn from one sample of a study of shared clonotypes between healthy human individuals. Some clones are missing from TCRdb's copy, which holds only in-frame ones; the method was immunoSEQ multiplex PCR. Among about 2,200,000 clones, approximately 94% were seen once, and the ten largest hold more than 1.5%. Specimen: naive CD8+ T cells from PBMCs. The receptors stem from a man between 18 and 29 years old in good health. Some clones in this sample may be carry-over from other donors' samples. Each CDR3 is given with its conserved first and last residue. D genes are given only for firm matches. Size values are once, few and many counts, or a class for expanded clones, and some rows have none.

TGTGCCAGCAGCTTACGACCCAACTACGAGCAGTACTTC	CASSLRPNYEQYF	.	TRBJ2-7	.	TRBV7-2
TGTGCCAGCAGTCCCTGGAGTAGCGGGAGCGGCGAGCAGTACTTC	CASSPWSSGSGEQYF	.	TRBJ2-7	TRBD2	TRBV27
TGTGCCATACGAACCTACGGGAGCGCTAACAATGAGCAGTTCTTC	CAIRTYGSANNEQFF	.	TRBJ2-1	.	TRBV10-3
TGTGCCAGCAGCTTTGTGACCCTTGGGGATGGCTACACCTTC	CASSFVTLGDGYTF	.	TRBJ1-2	.	TRBV11-2
TGTGCCAGCAGCCACCTAGCATCCGAGCAGTACTTC	CASSHLASEQYF	.	TRBJ2-7	.	TRBV11-1
TGTGCCAGCAGCTTGCGAGCTTCCTCCAACACCGGGGAGCTGTTTTTT	CASSLRASSNTGELFF	.	TRBJ2-2	.	TRBV5-6
TGTGCCAGTCGGACTAGCGGCTACAATGAGCAGTTCTTC	CASRTSGYNEQFF	.	TRBJ2-1	TRBD2	TRBV7-9
TGTGCCAGTCGAGAAACGGGAGCCCACGAGCAGTACTTC	CASRETGAHEQYF	.	TRBJ2-7	.	TRBV19
TGTGCCAGCACCCTTAGCGACGAGCAGTACTTC	CASTLSDEQYF	.	TRBJ2-7	.	TRBV7-9
TGTGCCAGCAGCTTACGACTAGCGGCGAACACCGGGGAGCTGTTTTTT	CASSLRLAANTGELFF	.	TRBJ2-2	TRBD2	TRBV7-8
TGTGCCAGTAGTGCCATACCGGGACAGGAAGCTTTCTTT	CASSAIPGQEAFF	few	TRBJ1-1	TRBD1	TRBV19
TGTGCCAGCCGACCTATTCTTCCGGGACGGACCCTTGATGAGCAGTACTTC	CASRPILPGRTLDEQYF	.	TRBJ2-5	.	TRBV10-3
TGTGCCAGCAGCTTAGTAGCAGCGGGAGGGACCGGGGAGCTGTTTTTT	CASSLVAAGGTGELFF	.	TRBJ2-2	TRBD2	TRBV7-6
TGTGCCAGCAGCTTAGCTGCCGGGACAGGGTGGAACGAGCAGTACTTC	CASSLAAGTGWNEQYF	.	TRBJ2-7	TRBD1	TRBV7-9
TGTGCCAGCAGTACCCCGGGAGTCGGGATCTATAGCTCCTACAATGAGCAGTTCTTC	CASSTPGVGIYSSYNEQFF	.	TRBJ2-1	.	TRBV28
TGTGCCAGCATGATTGCTCCGGAGAACACTGAAGCTTTCTTT	CASMIAPENTEAFF	.	TRBJ1-1	.	TRBV2